These 7 T cell receptor beta chains were all obtained from the same sample, sequenced in a study of blood T cell repertoires in COVID-19. Sequencing used immunoSEQ multiplex PCR; TCRdb keeps in-frame clones, though not all of them. The sample has approximately 230,000 clones; approximately 91% are singletons. Sequencing used peripheral blood. These receptors originate from a woman between 40 and 55 years old who had recovered from COVID-19.

The chain carries TRBV6-5 and TRBJ2-7; D is perhaps TRBD2 (5 bases). This CDR3 comprises 11 residues. The ends were cut back, 9 bases at V and 3 bases at J, with 9 bases in the middle. Germline CDR1 reads MNHEY; CDR2 reads SVGAGI. This CDR3 is CASQGSYEQYF. The CDR3 nucleotides read TGTGCCAGTCAAGGGAGCTACGAGCAGTACTTC.

The chain employs TRBV2 and TRBJ1-5; 7 bases are a match to TRBD1. Germline V gene sequence: CDR1 SNHLY, CDR2 FYNNEI. The CDR3 is made up of 15 amino acids. V was pared by 7 bases and J by 4 bases, with 10 bases of the junction left unmatched. The CDR3 loop is CASTPYEGANQPQHF. CDR3 nucleotide sequence: TGTGCCAGCACCCCATATGAGGGGGCGAATCAGCCCCAGCATTTT.

CDR3 loop: CASSYPDWEQYF. The CDR3 DNA reads TGTGCCAGCAGTTACCCTGACTGGGAGCAGTACTTC. This rearrangement joins TRBV6-2 or TRBV6-3 to TRBJ2-7, with D hard to call. The CDR3 sequence is 12 residues long. Per the germline V gene, CDR1 is MNHEY and CDR2 is SVGEGT. The V and J ends lost 2 bases and 7 bases respectively, with 9 bases between them.

The count of this clone is one. CDR3 region: CASSPQTGGATNEKLFF. CDR3 nucleotide sequence: TGTGCCAGCAGCCCCCAGACAGGGGGCGCAACTAATGAAAAACTGTTTTTT. The chain carries TRBV9 and TRBJ1-4; 10 bases agree with TRBD1. The CDR3 sequence is 17 residues long. Germline CDR1 and CDR2: SGDLS and YYNGEE. With 4 bases clipped from V and 0 bases from J, the junction kept 6 bases outside the gene matches.

Comments on this clone: The junction does not match germline at one end; this may be a read error. J is TRBJ2-1 and V is TRBV5-1; 7 nucleotides line up with TRBD2. CDR1 and CDR2 from the germline V gene are SGHRS and YFSETQ. The CDR3 length is 15 residues. The CDR3 here is CASSLAGTAYIEQFF. The DNA of the CDR3 is TGCGCCAGCAGCTTAGCGGGAACGGCCTACATTGAGCAGTTCTTC.

The chain couples TRBV6-5 to TRBJ1-1; weak D call: TRBD1 (5 bases). V shed 6 bases and J shed 1 base, with 15 bases lying between them. CDR1 MNHEY and CDR2 SVGAGI come from the germline V gene. This CDR3 has 15 amino acids. CDR3 DNA sequence: TGTGCCAGCAGCCTCCTAAGACAGTCGAACACTGAAGCTTTCTTT. It encodes CASSLLRQSNTEAFF.

V is TRBV6-5 and J is TRBJ2-5; TRBD1 matches at 11 bases. Losses at the gene ends were 6 bases for V and 3 bases for J; bases not matched to a gene: 6. The CDR3 has 15 residues. Germline-derived CDR1 and CDR2 are MNHEY and SVGAGI. This chain's CDR3 is CASRKPGQGEETQYF. The CDR3 coding sequence is TGTGCCAGCAGGAAACCGGGACAGGGGGAAGAGACCCAGTACTTC.